Presented here are 20 T cell receptor beta chains from one specimen sequenced in a study of patients and donors after allogeneic stem cell transplantation. TCRdb analysed the RT-PCR reads with MiXCR anew, one entry per CDR3 protein. The sample lists about 160,000 distinct CDR3 sequences, approximately 24% occurring once. The specimen was blood, either unsorted or a sorted T cell fraction (not recorded which). The receptors here all came from a human donor who was either an allogeneic HSCT recipient or a stem cell or donor lymphocyte infusion donor (not recorded which). It is not recorded whose cells these are; they may come from a transplant donor.

This clonotype has more than one count but fewer than ten. This chain uses TRBV24-1 with TRBJ2-2; D call uncertain. V gave up 5 bases and J gave up 1 base, with 10 bases separating them. Germline lookup yields CDR1 KGHDR and CDR2 SFDVKD. The CDR3 runs 15 residues. For the CDR3, the DNA is TGTGCCACCAGTGGAGCTAAAGAGAACACCGGGGAGCTGTTTTTT. It encodes CATSGAKENTGELFF.

The gene calls are TRBV6-2 or TRBV6-3 and TRBJ2-2, with D unclear. Trimming shortened V by 8 bases and J by 5 bases, and 6 bases separated the two germline ends. Germline assignment: CDR1 MNHEY and CDR2 SVGEGT. CDR3 length equals 11 residues. This CDR3 is CASLKTGELFF. The CDR3 nucleotides are TGTGCCAGCCTTAAAACCGGGGAGCTGTTTTTT.

This clonotype was observed a few times. J is TRBJ1-2 and V is TRBV12-3 or TRBV12-4; D possibly corresponds to TRBD1 (6 bases). V lost 9 bases and J lost 6, with 20 bases in between. This CDR3 comprises 14 residues. CDR3 nucleotides: TGTGCCAGTACCACAGGGAACCCCATGCATGGCTACACCTTC. Its protein product is CASTTGNPMHGYTF.

This clonotype was recorded many times. This sequence joins TRBV12-3 or TRBV12-4 and TRBJ2-5; no firm D call. CDR3 length equals 10 residues. V was trimmed by 8 bases and J by 5 bases, leaving 6 bases between them. CDR3 amino acids: CASGRETQYF. The CDR3, as DNA: TGTGCCAGCGGAAGGGAGACCCAGTACTTC.

This clonotype was detected only a few times. The chain carries TRBV5-5 and TRBJ1-2; TRBD1 aligns across 10 bases. Per the germline V gene, CDR1 is SGHKS and CDR2 is YYEKEE (reference sequence). The CDR3 contains 14 residues. With 5 bases clipped from V and 2 bases from J, the junction kept 3 bases outside the gene matches. The CDR3 DNA sequence: TGTGCCAGCAGACCGGGACAGGGGAACTATGGCTACACCTTC. Encoded protein: CASRPGQGNYGYTF.

The chain recombines TRBV20-1 with TRBJ1-4; 7 nucleotides match TRBD1. Germline V gene sequence: CDR1 DFQATT, CDR2 SNEGSKA (reference sequence). This CDR3 contains 13 residues. V shed 4 bases and J 3 bases; nucleotides not matched to a gene: 2. CDR3 protein: CSATGTANEKLFF. In nucleotides, the CDR3 is TGCAGTGCTACCGGGACAGCTAATGAAAAACTGTTTTTT.

V is TRBV25-1 and J is TRBJ1-1, with D uncertain. This CDR3 spans 13 amino acids. Germline CDR1 reads MGHDK; CDR2 reads SYGVNS. The ends were cut back, 2 bases at V and 7 bases at J, with 11 bases in the middle. The CDR3 DNA reads as TGTGCCAGCAGTGAACTCGACAAGAATGAAGCTTTCTTT. Translated, it gives CASSELDKNEAFF.

The genes are TRBV12-3 or TRBV12-4 and TRBJ1-2, with TRBD1 matching 11 bases. The CDR3 spans 17 residues. V was pared by 4 bases and J by 0 bases, with 7 bases of the junction left unmatched. CDR3 nucleotides: TGTGCCAGCAGTTGGGGGGACAGGGGGTTTCCTAACTATGGCTACACCTTC. Its protein is CASSWGDRGFPNYGYTF.

This chain links TRBV4-1 with TRBJ2-5; 8 bases match TRBD1. With 1 base clipped from V and 6 bases from J, the junction kept 4 bases outside the gene matches. The CDR3 consists of 14 residues. CDR1 is MGHRA, CDR2 YSYEKL, per germline. This CDR3 is CASSQARTGQTQYF. The CDR3, as DNA: TGCGCCAGCAGCCAAGCACGGACAGGGCAGACCCAGTACTTC.

This clonotype was counted at least ten times. The chain couples TRBV12-3 or TRBV12-4 to TRBJ1-2; TRBD1 agrees at 12 bases. The CDR3 is made up of 18 amino acids. J was trimmed by 3 bases and V by 5 bases; bases with no gene match: 13. CDR3 DNA sequence: TGTGCCAGCAGTCTTTGGGACAGGGGGCTTGACGAGTACTATGGCTACACCTTC. Its protein is CASSLWDRGLDEYYGYTF.

This chain links TRBV7-8 with TRBJ2-2; 8 positions match TRBD2. CDR1 is SGHVS and CDR2 is FQNEAQ in the germline V gene. J gave up 2 bases and V 4 bases, and 15 bases lay outside the gene matches. This CDR3 spans 19 amino acids. CDR3 coding DNA: TGTGCCAGCAGCTACCGGGGGGGCCCTCTTACTTATAACACCGGGGAGCTGTTTTTT. This encodes CASSYRGGPLTYNTGELFF.

This sequence joins TRBV5-5 and TRBJ1-5; unclear D gene. V was shortened by 4 bases and J by 11 bases, with 13 bases between the two germline ends. Germline-derived CDR1 and CDR2 are SGHKS and YYEKEE (reference sequence). The CDR3 spans 12 residues. The CDR3 region has the DNA TGTGCCAGCAGCCACCACGGGTGGACCCAGCATTTT. It is translated as CASSHHGWTQHF.

This rearrangement joins TRBV5-1 to TRBJ1-1; D unresolved. V shed 4 bases and J shed 5 bases, with 15 bases lying between them. CDR1 is SGHRS, CDR2 YFSETQ, per germline. The CDR3 consists of 14 residues. The CDR3 DNA sequence: TGCGCCAGCAGCCCCTTTGGCGGGAATACTGAAGCTTTCTTT. Translating gives CASSPFGGNTEAFF.

This clonotype was observed a handful of times. The V call is TRBV14, the J call TRBJ1-1; 8 bases agree with TRBD1. The trim removed 3 bases at V and 7 bases at J, leaving 13 bases unmatched. CDR3 size: 16 residues. CDR1 is SGHDN, CDR2 FVKESK, per germline. The CDR3 protein is CASSHPWTGRTREAFF. The DNA for the CDR3 is TGTGCCAGCAGCCATCCCTGGACAGGGAGAACCCGTGAAGCTTTCTTT.

This clonotype was observed a handful of times. CDR3 nucleotide sequence: TGTGCCAGCGAGAAACAGGGGAGCACCGGGGAGCTGTTTTTT. It yields the protein CASEKQGSTGELFF. The J gene is TRBJ2-2, the V gene TRBV6-5, with 7 bases aligning to TRBD1. V lost 8 bases and J lost 4; bases outside the gene matches: 7. The CDR3 loop spans 14 amino acids. CDR1 and CDR2 from the germline V gene are MNHEY and SVGAGI.

This chain connects TRBV18 to TRBJ2-5; weak D call: TRBD1 (6 bases). Germline assignment: CDR1 KGHSH and CDR2 LQKENI. The V end lost 4 bases, the J end lost 0 bases, and 9 bases lay between the germline ends. CDR3 size: 14 residues. The CDR3 DNA follows: TGTGCCAGCTCACTTGACAGGAACCAAGAGACCCAGTACTTC. Protein sequence: CASSLDRNQETQYF.

V gene TRBV11-2 combines with J gene TRBJ2-1; 8 positions agree with TRBD2. This CDR3 is 15 amino acids long. CDR1 is SGHAT and CDR2 is FQNNGV in the germline V gene. V gave up 0 bases and J gave up 9 bases; unmatched junction bases: 7. The CDR3, as DNA: TGTGCCAGCAGCTTAGATCTTCGGACTAGCCCTGAGCAGTTCTTC. Protein product: CASSLDLRTSPEQFF.

The rearrangement uses TRBV29-1 and TRBJ2-3; 9 bases are shared with TRBD1. CDR1 and CDR2 from the germline V gene are SQVTM and ANQGSEA. With V trimmed by 6 bases and J by 3 bases, 7 bases remained unmatched. This CDR3 has 14 residues. In nucleotides, the CDR3 is TGCAGCGTGTCACAGGGGGCTATGACAGATACGCAGTATTTT. The encoded protein is CSVSQGAMTDTQYF.

This clonotype was recorded a few times. This chain links TRBV12-3 or TRBV12-4 with TRBJ1-4; D might be TRBD1 (6 bases). Between the trimmed V and J ends, which lost 5 bases and 2 bases, there was a span of 15 bases. The CDR3 length is 16 residues. The CDR3, as DNA: TGTGCCAGCAGTAAGCCCCGGGGGGCTACTAATGAAAAACTGTTTTTT. Its protein is CASSKPRGATNEKLFF.

This clonotype was counted only a few times. The chain employs TRBV7-3 and TRBJ2-4; 8 nucleotides match TRBD1. CDR3 length equals 17 residues. Germline CDR1 reads SGHTA; CDR2 reads FQGTGA. V lost 2 bases to trimming and J lost 1 base; unmatched junction nucleotides: 7. This chain's CDR3 is CASSLQAGGFAKNIQYF. CDR3 in DNA: TGTGCCAGCAGCTTACAGGCAGGGGGCTTCGCCAAAAACATTCAGTACTTC.